This T cell receptor (beta chain) was obtained from a study of cytomegalovirus exposure and HLA in healthy donors. The PCR used 60 Vbeta and 13 Jbeta primers. TCRdb's table, derived via immunoSEQ multiplex PCR, lists solely in-frame clones and lacks some. The sample has 90,000 to 130,000 clones, around 85% seen once. Germline-derived CDR1 and CDR2 are MDHEN and SYDVKM. V lost 7 bases to trimming and J lost 0 bases; unmatched junction nucleotides: 11. CDR3 length: 17 residues. The sample consisted of PBMCs. V and J are TRBV28 and TRBJ2-1, with 8 positions matching TRBD2. This clonotype was sampled from a man aged 35-49 years in good health and CMV-seronegative. CDR3 coding DNA: TGTGCCAGCACCCTCGGGGGGGTTGGGAGCTCCTACAATGAGCAGTTCTTC. This translates into CASTLGGVGSSYNEQFF.